This TCR beta chain was sequenced for a study of blood T cells in healthy people across ages. Overall study findings and caveats: In these data, TCR beta diversity tracked strongly with naive T cell percentage. The diversity estimates, figures obtained from one million T cells, were considered underestimates.

A remark on this clonotype: The antigen is not known.

CDR3 length equals 14 residues. CDR1 and CDR2 from the germline V gene are MDHEN and SYDVKM. Using a J-beta primer mix together with a sample-barcoded 5' primer, a second PCR was run for roughly 7 to 12 cycles. TCRdb reprocessed the 5' RACE reads via MiXCR and lists one record per CDR3 protein. The sample has about 1.4 million distinct CDR3 sequences, around 55% seen once. Researchers collected 9.5 to 10 milliliters of peripheral blood from every single donor. The source material was blood. The sequence came from a man aged 18 to 30 in good health. This sequence joins TRBV28 and TRBJ2-7; D gene uncertain. The J call may be incorrect, as the DNA end agrees better with TRBJ2-5. The CDR3 nucleotides are TGTGCCAGCAGTCTGACATCATTACTAGAGACCCAGTACTTC. This encodes CASSLTSLLETQYF.